These 21 T cell receptor beta chains came from one sample sequenced in a study of identical twins. TCRdb independently ran MiXCR on the 5' RACE reads; one entry per CDR3 protein. The table records just under 650,000 distinct CDR3 sequences, under 8.5% of them present only once. These same data were also listed under a study on yellow fever vaccine responses in identical twins.

Specimen: PBMCs. Receptors originate from a woman between 18 and 29 years old in good health.

V usage is TRBV6-5 and J usage is TRBJ2-1, with 7 nucleotides matching TRBD2. V was pared by 2 bases and J by 7 bases, with 8 bases of the junction left unmatched. CDR1 and CDR2 (germline): MNHEY, SVGAGI. The CDR3 consists of 15 residues. The CDR3 reads CASSYHAGVGNEQFF. The CDR3 bases are TGTGCCAGCAGTTACCACGCGGGAGTGGGAAATGAGCAGTTCTTC.

The gene calls are TRBV4-2 and TRBJ2-1, with TRBD2 identical over 8 bases. This CDR3 contains 15 residues. The germline V gene has CDR1 LGHNA and CDR2 YNFKEQ. V lost 8 bases and J lost 0; bases outside the gene matches: 6. CDR3 region: CASDEAGASYNEQFF. The CDR3 DNA reads TGTGCCAGCGATGAAGCGGGGGCCTCCTACAATGAGCAGTTCTTC.

The chain is built from TRBV10-3 and TRBJ2-4; 7 bases match TRBD1. The CDR3 loop spans 15 amino acids. Germline V CDR1 and CDR2: ENHRY, SYGVKD. The V and J ends lost 5 bases and 2 bases, in that order; junction bases with no gene match: 6. CDR3 loop: CAISKTGEPKNIQYF. CDR3 DNA sequence: TGTGCCATCAGTAAAACAGGGGAACCCAAAAACATTCAGTACTTC.

This clonotype showed up many times. The V call is TRBV5-6, the J call TRBJ2-2, with D perhaps TRBD1 (6 bases). This CDR3 spans 14 amino acids. Trimming removed 4 bases from V and 3 bases from J, with 10 bases in between. Looked up from germline, CDR1 is SGHDT and CDR2 is YYEEEE. The CDR3: CASSIGQYTGELFF. The CDR3 nucleotides are TGTGCCAGCAGCATCGGACAGTACACCGGGGAGCTGTTTTTT.

The sample holds a few counts of this clonotype. The chain has TRBV7-2 and TRBJ1-3; D is undetermined. The CDR3 spans 12 residues. V was pared by 8 bases and J by 4 bases, with 9 bases between. In germline, CDR1 is SGHTA, CDR2 FQGNSA. CDR3 amino acids: CASHSTGNTIYF. CDR3 DNA sequence: TGTGCCAGCCACTCGACGGGAAACACCATATATTTT.

This clonotype has a handful of counts. J is TRBJ2-3 and V is TRBV20-1; 9 nucleotides align to TRBD2. This CDR3 is built from 15 residues. Germline V gene data show CDR1 as DFQATT and CDR2 as SNEGSKA (reference sequence). V was clipped by 5 bases and J by 4 bases; unmatched bases: 10. CDR3 loop: CSAPRIAGVSDTQYF. CDR3 nucleotide sequence: TGCAGTGCTCCCCGGATAGCGGGAGTTTCAGATACGCAGTATTTT.

The gene calls are TRBV5-1 and TRBJ2-3; no firm D call. V was clipped by 3 bases and J by 1 base, with 12 bases between them. CDR3 size: 15 residues. Germline V gene data show CDR1 as SGHRS and CDR2 as YFSETQ. CDR3: CASSSLERGTDTQYF. In DNA, the CDR3 is TGCGCCAGCAGCTCGCTGGAACGGGGCACAGATACGCAGTATTTT.

This clonotype has only a few counts. This chain links TRBV12-5 with TRBJ2-1; D possibly uses TRBD1 or TRBD2 (5 bases each). Germline lookup yields CDR1 LGHNT and CDR2 FRNRAP. V was clipped by 5 bases and J by 7 bases, with 18 bases between them. The CDR3 spans 15 residues. CDR3 coding DNA: TGTGCTAGTGGTGAAGGCGAGGGGCGCAGGAATGAGCAGTTCTTC. Its translation is CASGEGEGRRNEQFF.

The CDR3 nucleotides read TGTGCCACCACCACGCACGACAGGGGGCCACAGAATGAGCAGTTCTTC. This gives the protein CATTTHDRGPQNEQFF. J is TRBJ2-1 and V is TRBV3-1, with 10 bases fitting TRBD1. The germline V gene encodes CDR1 LGHDT and CDR2 YNNKEL (reference sequence). This CDR3 contains 16 residues. V lost 10 bases to trimming and J lost 7 bases; unmatched junction nucleotides: 16.

Many counts were recorded for this clonotype. The CDR3 DNA reads as TGTGCCAGCAGCTTACCTAGCGGGCACATTCAGTACTTC. Residues: CASSLPSGHIQYF. The chain employs TRBV7-8 and TRBJ2-4; 8 positions agree with TRBD2. In germline, CDR1 is SGHVS, CDR2 FQNEAQ. V was clipped by 2 bases and J by 8 bases; unmatched bases: 2. This CDR3 is built from 13 residues.

This clonotype was observed at least ten times. This chain connects TRBV7-9 to TRBJ2-7, with TRBD1 identical over 9 bases. Germline V CDR1 and CDR2: SEHNR, FQNEAQ (reference sequence). J gave up 5 bases and V 1 base, and 12 bases lay outside the gene matches. This CDR3 comprises 17 residues. In DNA, the CDR3 is TGTGCCAGCAGCTTAGACCGGACAGGGGTTGGCCGGGACGAGCAGTACGTC. It translates to CASSLDRTGVGRDEQYV.

This clonotype came up many times. This chain links TRBV28 with TRBJ2-4; D gene ambiguous. Germline V gene data show CDR1 as MDHEN and CDR2 as SYDVKM. The CDR3 is made up of 14 amino acids. V was trimmed by 4 bases and J by 3 bases, leaving 10 bases between them. This CDR3 reads CASSSGSSKNIQYF. CDR3 nucleotide sequence: TGTGCCAGCAGTTCTGGATCGAGCAAAAACATTCAGTACTTC.

This clonotype was picked up many times. The chain links TRBV5-1 to TRBJ2-1; TRBD2 matches 7 bases. The trim removed 0 bases at V and 6 bases at J, leaving 6 bases unmatched. The CDR3 contains 15 residues. Germline CDR1 and CDR2: SGHRS and YFSETQ. The CDR3, as DNA: TGCGCCAGCAGCTTGGTTGGCGGGGGTTTCAATGAGCAGTTCTTC. Its translation: CASSLVGGGFNEQFF.

This clonotype has only a few counts. The chain is built from TRBV11-2 and TRBJ2-1; 14 bases are a match to TRBD2. The CDR3 is 18 amino acids. CDR1 and CDR2 (germline): SGHAT, FQNNGV. With 5 bases clipped from V and 0 bases from J, the junction kept 6 bases outside the gene matches. The CDR3 protein is CASSRGLAGECSYNEQFF. The CDR3 DNA reads as TGTGCCAGCAGCCGGGGACTAGCGGGAGAGTGCTCCTACAATGAGCAGTTCTTC.

This clonotype has more than one count but fewer than ten. V usage is TRBV10-3 and J usage is TRBJ2-3; D is perhaps TRBD1 (5 bases). There are 15 residues in the CDR3. Trimming took 2 bases from V and 6 from J, leaving 15 bases between them. CDR1 is ENHRY, CDR2 SYGVKD, per germline. CDR3 loop: CAISEQGTQSDTQYF. CDR3 nucleotides: TGTGCCATCAGTGAGCAGGGCACCCAGTCCGATACGCAGTATTTT.

Many counts were recorded for this clonotype. This CDR3 reads CASSSDFSKGETQYF. The CDR3 nucleotides are TGCGCCAGCAGCTCGGACTTCTCCAAGGGAGAGACCCAGTACTTC. This sequence joins TRBV5-1 and TRBJ2-5; TRBD2 might be the D (5 bases). In germline, CDR1 is SGHRS, CDR2 YFSETQ. The V end was cut by 3 bases, the J end by 4 bases, with 16 bases between. The CDR3 consists of 15 residues.

This clonotype was found a few times. The junction departs from the called germline gene at one end, perhaps through a read error. The chain recombines TRBV20-1 with TRBJ1-6, with 7 nucleotides matching TRBD1. This CDR3 spans 14 amino acids. The V gene's germline CDR1 is DFQATT and CDR2 SNEGSKA (reference sequence). The CDR3 spells CSARDRVQNSPLHF. The CDR3 DNA reads TGCAGTGCGAGAGACAGGGTACAAAATTCACCCCTCCACTTT.

There are a few counts of this clonotype. The CDR3 coding sequence is TGCAGCGTTTTACAGGACTTTTGGACCCAGTACTTC. Encoded protein: CSVLQDFWTQYF. V gene TRBV29-1 combines with J gene TRBJ2-5, with D perhaps assigned TRBD1 or TRBD2 (5 bases each). V shed 5 bases and J shed 7 bases, with 14 bases lying between them. The CDR3 is 12 residues long. Germline CDR1 and CDR2: SQVTM and ANQGSEA.

This clonotype was found many times. This chain joins TRBV3-1 and TRBJ2-7; no definite D call. V shed 0 bases and J shed 2 bases, with 8 bases lying between them. The CDR3 has 14 amino acids. CDR1 is LGHDT and CDR2 is YNNKEL in the germline V gene (reference sequence). CDR3 sequence reads: CASSQEILTYEQYF. The CDR3 DNA sequence: TGTGCCAGCAGCCAAGAAATACTTACCTACGAGCAGTACTTC.

The chain links TRBV3-1 to TRBJ2-3; 14 nucleotides agree with TRBD2. This CDR3 region has 18 residues. V lost 4 bases, J lost 3 bases, and 9 bases stayed unmatched. Germline CDR1 and CDR2: LGHDT and YNNKEL (reference sequence). The CDR3 bases are TGTGCCAGCAGCCGATCGATGGGACTAGCGGGAGCAACAGATACGCAGTATTTT. Translating gives CASSRSMGLAGATDTQYF.

This clonotype was picked up many times. The CDR3 is CARAGSTDTQYF. The DNA of the CDR3 is TGTGCCAGGGCGGGGAGCACAGATACGCAGTATTTT. This chain uses TRBV12-3 or TRBV12-4 with TRBJ2-3; D possibly corresponds to TRBD2 (6 bases). V shed 9 bases and J shed 0 bases, with 7 bases lying between them. The CDR3 contains 12 residues.